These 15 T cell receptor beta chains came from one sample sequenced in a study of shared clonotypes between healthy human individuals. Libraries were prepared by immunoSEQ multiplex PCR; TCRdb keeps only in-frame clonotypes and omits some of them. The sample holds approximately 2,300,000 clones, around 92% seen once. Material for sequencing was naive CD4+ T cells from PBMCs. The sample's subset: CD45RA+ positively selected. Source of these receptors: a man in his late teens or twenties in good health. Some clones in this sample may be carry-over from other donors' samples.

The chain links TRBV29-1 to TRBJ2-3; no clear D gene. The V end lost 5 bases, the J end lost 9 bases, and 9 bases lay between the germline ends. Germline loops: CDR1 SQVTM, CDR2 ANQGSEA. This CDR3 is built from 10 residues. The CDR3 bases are TGCAGCGTTTGGTTCGGAACGCAGTATTTT. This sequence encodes CSVWFGTQYF.

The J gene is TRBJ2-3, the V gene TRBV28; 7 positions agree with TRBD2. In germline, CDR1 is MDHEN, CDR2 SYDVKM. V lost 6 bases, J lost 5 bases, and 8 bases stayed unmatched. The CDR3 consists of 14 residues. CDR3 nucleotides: TGTGCCAGCAGCCCCGGGACTATTCGAGATACGCAGTATTTT. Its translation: CASSPGTIRDTQYF. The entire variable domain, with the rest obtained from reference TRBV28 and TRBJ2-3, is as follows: DVKVTQSSRYLVKRTGEKVFLECVQDMDHENMFWYRQDPGLGLRLIYFSYDVKMKEKGDIPEGYSVSREKKERFSLILESASTNQTSMYLCASSPGTIRDTQYFGPGTRLTVL.

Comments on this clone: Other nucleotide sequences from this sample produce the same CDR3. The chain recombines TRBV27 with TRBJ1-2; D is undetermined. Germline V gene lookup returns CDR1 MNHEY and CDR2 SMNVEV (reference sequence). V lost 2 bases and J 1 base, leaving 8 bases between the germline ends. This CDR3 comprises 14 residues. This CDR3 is CASSLTGFNYGYTF. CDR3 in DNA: TGTGCCAGCAGTTTAACCGGGTTTAACTATGGCTACACCTTC.

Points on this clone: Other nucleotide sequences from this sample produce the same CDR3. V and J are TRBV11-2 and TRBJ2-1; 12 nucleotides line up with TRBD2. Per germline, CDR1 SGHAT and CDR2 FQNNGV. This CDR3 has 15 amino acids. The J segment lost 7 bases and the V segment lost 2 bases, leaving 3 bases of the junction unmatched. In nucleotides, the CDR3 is TGTGCCAGCAGCTTACTAGCGGGAGGGGGGAATGAGCAGTTCTTC. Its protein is CASSLLAGGGNEQFF. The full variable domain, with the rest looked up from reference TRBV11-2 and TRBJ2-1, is EAGVAQSPRYKIIEKRQSVAFWCNPISGHATLYWYQQILGQGPKLLIQFQNNGVVDDSQLPKDRFSAERLKGVDSTLKIQPAKLEDSAVYLCASSLLAGGGNEQFFGPGTRLTVL.

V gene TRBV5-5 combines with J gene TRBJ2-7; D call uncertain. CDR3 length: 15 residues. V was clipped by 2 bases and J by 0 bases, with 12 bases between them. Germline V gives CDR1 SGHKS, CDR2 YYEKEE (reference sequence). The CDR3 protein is CASSLSTGSSYEQYF. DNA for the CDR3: TGTGCCAGCAGCTTAAGTACCGGAAGCTCCTACGAGCAGTACTTC.

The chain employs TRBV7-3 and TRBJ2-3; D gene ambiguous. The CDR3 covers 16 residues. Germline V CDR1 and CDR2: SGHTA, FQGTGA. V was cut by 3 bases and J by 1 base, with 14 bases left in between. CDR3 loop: CASSLLAASGTDTQYF. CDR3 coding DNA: TGTGCCAGCAGCTTGTTGGCTGCCAGCGGCACAGATACGCAGTATTTT.

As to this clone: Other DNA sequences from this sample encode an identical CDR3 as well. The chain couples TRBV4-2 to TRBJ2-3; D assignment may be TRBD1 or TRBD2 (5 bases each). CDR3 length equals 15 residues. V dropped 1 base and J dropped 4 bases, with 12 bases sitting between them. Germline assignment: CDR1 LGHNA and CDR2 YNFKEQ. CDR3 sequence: CASSQGGGGADTQYF. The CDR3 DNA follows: TGTGCCAGCAGCCAAGGTGGGGGTGGCGCAGATACGCAGTATTTT.

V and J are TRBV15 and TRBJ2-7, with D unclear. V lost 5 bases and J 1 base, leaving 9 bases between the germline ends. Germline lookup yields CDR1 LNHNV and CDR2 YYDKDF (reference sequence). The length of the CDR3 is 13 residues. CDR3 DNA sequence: TGTGCCACCAGCTTCACCTTATCCTACGAGCAGTACTTC. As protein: CATSFTLSYEQYF.

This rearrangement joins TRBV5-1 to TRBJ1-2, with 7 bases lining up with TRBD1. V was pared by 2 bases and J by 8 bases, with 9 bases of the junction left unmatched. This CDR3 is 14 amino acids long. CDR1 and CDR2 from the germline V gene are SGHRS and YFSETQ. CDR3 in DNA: TGCGCCAGCAGCTTAGACAGGGTGTATCGCGGCTACACCTTC. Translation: CASSLDRVYRGYTF.

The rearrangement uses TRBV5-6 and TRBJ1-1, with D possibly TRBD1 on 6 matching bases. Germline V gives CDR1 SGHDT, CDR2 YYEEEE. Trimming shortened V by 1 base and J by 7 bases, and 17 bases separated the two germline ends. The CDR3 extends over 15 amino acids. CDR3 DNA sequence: TGTGCCAGCAGCTTGCGAACAGGGAGTACGAGTGAAGCTTTCTTT. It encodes CASSLRTGSTSEAFF.

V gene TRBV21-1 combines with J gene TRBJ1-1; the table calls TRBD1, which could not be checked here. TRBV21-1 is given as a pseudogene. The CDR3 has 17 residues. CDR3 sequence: CASKTGTGDVMNTEAFF. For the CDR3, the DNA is TGTGCCAGCAAGACCGGGACAGGTGATGTCATGAACACTGAAGCTTTCTTT.

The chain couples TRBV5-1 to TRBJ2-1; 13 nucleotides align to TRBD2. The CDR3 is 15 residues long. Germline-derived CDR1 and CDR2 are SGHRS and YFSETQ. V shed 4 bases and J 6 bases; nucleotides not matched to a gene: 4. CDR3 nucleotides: TGCGCCAGCAGCCAGGGACTAGCGGGGTTCAATGAGCAGTTCTTC. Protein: CASSQGLAGFNEQFF.

For the CDR3, the DNA is TGTGCCAGCAGCGCCGGGACAGCTTTCTACGAGCAGTACTTC. This translates into CASSAGTAFYEQYF. J is TRBJ2-7 and V is TRBV9, with 7 bases aligning to TRBD1. Germline CDR1 is SGDLS and CDR2 is YYNGEE. The ends lost 3 bases at V and 3 bases at J; junction bases unmatched: 6. CDR3 length equals 14 residues.

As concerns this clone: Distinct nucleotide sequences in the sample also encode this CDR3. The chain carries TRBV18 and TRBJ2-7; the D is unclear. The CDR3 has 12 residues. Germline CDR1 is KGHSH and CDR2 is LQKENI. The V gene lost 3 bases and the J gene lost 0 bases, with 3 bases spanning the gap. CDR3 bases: TGTGCCAGCTCACCTAGCTCCTACGAGCAGTACTTC. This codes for CASSPSSYEQYF.

CDR3 coding DNA: TGTGCCAGCAGCTTGACAGGGATAGGAAACACCATATATTTT. It codes for CASSLTGIGNTIYF. V usage is TRBV5-6 and J usage is TRBJ1-3; possibly TRBD1 for D (6 bases). The CDR3 covers 14 residues. The germline V and J ends were trimmed by 1 base and 4 bases, with 9 bases remaining between them. Germline CDR1 is SGHDT and CDR2 is YYEEEE.